These T cell receptor beta chains were read from a single sample in a study of shared clonotypes between healthy human individuals. Repertoires were generated with immunoSEQ multiplex PCR, while TCRdb's copy carries only in-frame clones and drops some. The table has a few million clones, approximately 95% seen once; the top ten hold 0.3% to 0.4%. The specimen was naive CD4+ T cells from PBMCs. All receptors derive from a man in his late teens or twenties in good health. Some clones in this sample may be carry-over from other donors' samples. CDR3s include the opening cysteine and the closing phenylalanine or tryptophan. The D gene is left open where the match is weak. Clone size is not always given. Where it is, it says once, few, many or a class for expanded clones.

CDR3nt: TGTGCCAGCAGTTTATCCTGGGTTTTGGTAAACACTGAAGCTTTCTTT; CDR3aa: CASSLSWVLVNTEAFF; d_gene: NA; abundance: once; j_gene: TRBJ1-1; v_gene: TRBV27
CDR3nt: TGTGCCATCAGGGGGGGAACCGGGGAGCTGTTTTTT; CDR3aa: CAIRGGTGELFF; d_gene: NA; abundance: NA; j_gene: TRBJ2-2; v_gene: TRBV10-3
CDR3nt: TGTGCCAGCAGCGCCACCGACGGGACTAGCCTTACCGGGGAGCTGTTTTTT; CDR3aa: CASSATDGTSLTGELFF; d_gene: TRBD2; abundance: NA; j_gene: TRBJ2-2; v_gene: TRBV9
CDR3nt: TGTGCCAGCAGTTACCGGGCAGGGACGTACGAGCAGTACTTC; CDR3aa: CASSYRAGTYEQYF; d_gene: NA; abundance: NA; j_gene: TRBJ2-7; v_gene: TRBV6-5
CDR3nt: TGTGCCAGCAGCTTAATTGGAGGGACCTACGAGCAGTACTTC; CDR3aa: CASSLIGGTYEQYF; d_gene: NA; abundance: NA; j_gene: TRBJ2-7; v_gene: TRBV7-9
CDR3nt: TGTGCCATCAGTGCGACAGTACCTGTTTATTATGGCTACACCTTC; CDR3aa: CAISATVPVYYGYTF; d_gene: NA; abundance: NA; j_gene: TRBJ1-2; v_gene: TRBV10-3
CDR3nt: TGTGCCAGCAGCCCCCCAGGAGGAGGGCCTGGAAACACCATATATTTT; CDR3aa: CASSPPGGGPGNTIYF; d_gene: NA; abundance: NA; j_gene: TRBJ1-3; v_gene: TRBV11-2
CDR3nt: TGTGCCAGCAGTGGGCTGGGACAACTTCAAGAGACCCAGTACTTC; CDR3aa: CASSGLGQLQETQYF; d_gene: NA; abundance: NA; j_gene: TRBJ2-5; v_gene: TRBV6-5
CDR3nt: TGTGCCAGCAGCTTGGGGGTTAGACGGCCGCTACCCCAGCATTTT; CDR3aa: CASSLGVRRPLPQHF; d_gene: NA; abundance: NA; j_gene: TRBJ1-5; v_gene: TRBV5-8
CDR3nt: TGTGCCAGCAGTTTATTGGGAGGGCCAAATGAGCAGTTCTTC; CDR3aa: CASSLLGGPNEQFF; d_gene: TRBD2; abundance: NA; j_gene: TRBJ2-1; v_gene: TRBV28
CDR3nt: TGTGCCAGCAGCTTAGAGGGGCCGAACACTGAAGCTTTCTTT; CDR3aa: CASSLEGPNTEAFF; d_gene: NA; abundance: NA; j_gene: TRBJ1-1; v_gene: TRBV11-3
CDR3nt: TGTGCCAGCAGTTACTCACAGGGAGGAAACACTGAAGCTTTCTTT; CDR3aa: CASSYSQGGNTEAFF; d_gene: NA; abundance: NA; j_gene: TRBJ1-1; v_gene: TRBV6-6
CDR3nt: TGCAGCGTTGATAAAGGACAGGCGGAGACCCAGTACTTC; CDR3aa: CSVDKGQAETQYF; d_gene: TRBD1; abundance: NA; j_gene: TRBJ2-5; v_gene: TRBV29-1
CDR3nt: TGCGCCAGCAGCCTGGGACAGGGGGGTGGTAATGAGCAGTTCTTC; CDR3aa: CASSLGQGGGNEQFF; d_gene: TRBD1; abundance: NA; j_gene: TRBJ2-1; v_gene: TRBV5-1
CDR3nt: TGCGCCAGCAGCTTAACTGGTGGGGCCACTGAAGCTTTCTTT; CDR3aa: CASSLTGGATEAFF; d_gene: NA; abundance: NA; j_gene: TRBJ1-1; v_gene: TRBV5-1
CDR3nt: TGTGCCATCAGTGCGGGGCAGGGGGCGGGAGAAAAACTGTTTTTT; CDR3aa: CAISAGQGAGEKLFF; d_gene: TRBD1; abundance: NA; j_gene: TRBJ1-4; v_gene: TRBV10-3
CDR3nt: TGTGCCAGCAGTCACAGGGGGCGATATGTCTACACCTTC; CDR3aa: CASSHRGRYVYTF; d_gene: TRBD1; abundance: few; j_gene: TRBJ1-2; v_gene: TRBV6-5
CDR3nt: TGTGCCTGGAGTGTTGGCGGCGTCGGAGCCGAGCAGTACTTC; CDR3aa: CAWSVGGVGAEQYF; d_gene: NA; abundance: NA; j_gene: TRBJ2-7; v_gene: TRBV30
CDR3nt: TGTGCCAGCAGTGAATGGCAGTCAGGACTAGCGGGAGGGCCCACAGATACGCAGTATTTT; CDR3aa: CASSEWQSGLAGGPTDTQYF; d_gene: TRBD2; abundance: NA; j_gene: TRBJ2-3; v_gene: TRBV6-1
CDR3nt: TGTGCCAGCACCTTAAGCGTGACCGCGGGCACCGGGGAGCTGTTTTTT; CDR3aa: CASTLSVTAGTGELFF; d_gene: NA; abundance: NA; j_gene: TRBJ2-2; v_gene: TRBV2
CDR3nt: TGTGCCAGCAGTGAAGGAAGGGCCATGAACACTGAAGCTTTCTTT; CDR3aa: CASSEGRAMNTEAFF; d_gene: NA; abundance: NA; j_gene: TRBJ1-1; v_gene: TRBV2
CDR3nt: TGCGCCAGCAGCGCCCTTACAGGGGAGGGGGAAAAACTGTTTTTT; CDR3aa: CASSALTGEGEKLFF; d_gene: TRBD1; abundance: NA; j_gene: TRBJ1-4; v_gene: TRBV5-1
CDR3nt: TGCGCCAGCAGCTTCACAGGGCTAGCAACTAATGAAAAACTGTTTTTT; CDR3aa: CASSFTGLATNEKLFF; d_gene: NA; abundance: once; j_gene: TRBJ1-4; v_gene: TRBV4-3
CDR3nt: TGTGCCAGCAGTTCAACAGAACCCCGTGAGCAGTTCTTC; CDR3aa: CASSSTEPREQFF; d_gene: NA; abundance: NA; j_gene: TRBJ2-1; v_gene: TRBV28
CDR3nt: TGTGCCAGCCGTGGAGCGGGAGGTTCTTACGAGCAGTACTTC; CDR3aa: CASRGAGGSYEQYF; d_gene: TRBD2; abundance: NA; j_gene: TRBJ2-7; v_gene: TRBV7-2